This T cell receptor (beta chain) comes out of a study of PD-1 blockade in classical Hodgkin lymphoma (dated by TCRdb to 2020 to 2022). About the full investigation: Nivolumab dosing was 3 mg/kg intravenously every 2 weeks, continuing until either disease progression or unacceptable toxicity. The study used TCR beta sequencing and CyTOF to define a peripheral blood immune signature of response to PD-1 blockade in classical Hodgkin lymphoma.

Notes on this clone: The target of this receptor is not known. No base quality information exists; no much larger clone differs at one position.

The sample's time point label is to be understood as: cycle 4 day 1 (C4D1), after more than five weeks of nivolumab. Relapse after autologous stem cell transplantation had occurred in all trial patients, and cohorts A, B and C were distinguished by prior brentuximab vedotin exposure. The trial cohort was composed of around 60 patients with relapsed/refractory classical Hodgkin lymphoma, for whom complete response, partial response or progressive disease was recorded as best overall response. Trial patients were treated with single-agent nivolumab in the multi-cohort phase II CheckMate 205 trial. An independent review committee assessed best overall response by applying the 2007 International Working Group response criteria. PBMCs from the trial were collected at three points: immediately before nivolumab initiation (C1D1), and during therapy at cycle 2 day 1 and cycle 4 day 1. Peripheral blood was collected in 8 mL Vacutainer Cell Preparation Tubes, from which PBMCs were isolated by centrifugation and then cryopreserved.

Between the V and J ends, shortened by 0 bases and 8 bases respectively, the junction contains 10 bases. From the germline V gene (reference sequence), CDR1 is SEHNR and CDR2 is FQNEAQ. The CDR3 runs 13 amino acids, cysteine and phenylalanine included. The only DNA kept is the CDR3, 39 bases in frame from the first base. Findings and caveats that apply to the study as a whole: CD4+ but not CD8+ TCR diversity rose significantly by C4D1 (p=0.0027 vs p=0.16), most apparent in complete responders (p=0.02). Only a single clinical trial cohort was studied, and what caused the repertoire differences, possibly disease activity or prior therapy, remained undefined. Trial patients achieving complete response had baseline diversity similar to newly diagnosed patients, whereas partial responders and progressors had significantly lower diversity. Patients starting nivolumab less than 1 year after ASCT had lower diversity and were excluded from later analyses to avoid confounding by immune reconstitution. Baseline TCR diversity was reported to be lower in newly diagnosed patients than in healthy donors, and even lower in relapsed/refractory patients.

Genomic DNA was isolated using the Qiagen DNeasy kit from unsorted PBMCs as well as from negatively selected CD4+ and CD8+ fractions. TCR beta CDR3 regions were amplified by immunoSEQ multiplex PCR using primers annealing to V and J segments. A synthetic immune receptor repertoire was used to minimize amplification bias, and any remaining bias was removed computationally after sequencing. The paper's data handling went like this. Custom Python scripts were used to quantify repertoire diversity as the Shannon entropy index. Unsorted, CD4+ and CD8+ repertoires were analyzed separately, except in combined analyses where CD4+ and CD8+ sequences were merged in silico. Clonal expansion was defined as a frequency increase of at least 2-fold after treatment compared with C1D1, and clones undetected at baseline were assigned a pseudocount of 0.5. Singleton clones were defined as clones with 0 or 1 copy at C1D1, and non-singleton clones were defined as clones with 2 or more copies. Clones expanded in unsorted samples were annotated as CD4+, CD8+ or unknown by matching protein sequences in sorted samples from the same patient. Wilcoxon tests were applied to paired samples to test diversity changes from C1D1 to C4D1. Sourced from immuneACCESS, this table was stored by TCRdb with only in-frame sequences that have V and J called. A share of the clones is absent; for the studies checked, an unresolved V gene accounts for under half, and the remainder has no known explanation. V and J calls plus clone size are reproduced from that table; the DNA served to infer D and trimming. In all, the sample holds approximately 90,000 clones, and under 85% of those were seen once. The top ten constitute around 15% of the sample.

Recombination linked TRBV7-9 to TRBJ1-2, and the D gene may be TRBD1, 5 bases matching. This sequence originates from a human donor with classical Hodgkin lymphoma. Sequencing used peripheral blood mononuclear cells (PBMCs), obtained before the fourth cycle of nivolumab. The CDR3 region: CASSLAGAPGYTF. The nucleotides are TGTGCCAGCAGCTTAGCAGGGGCGCCCGGCTACACCTTC.